This TCR beta chain was observed in a study of T cell repertoires in cytomegalovirus infection (dated 2019 in TCRdb). At the level of the whole study: The peptide stimulations were aimed at well-studied HLA-B-restricted epitopes as well as recently identified HLA-C-restricted CMV epitopes, whose presentation resists viral immunomodulation. Because public TCR beta signatures pointed to carriage of CMV infection together with the matching HLA type, the HLA type of each donor mattered for the analysis. Study-wide findings and limitations: In both this cohort and an independent cohort of under 450 donors, the cumulative frequency of public TCR beta family members distinguished carriers of CMV infection plus the relevant HLA type. The ex vivo response was dominated by HLA-C-restricted CMV-specific TCR beta clonotypes, and the single most frequent clonotype in two of eight donors was supplied by these HLA-C-restricted clonotypes.

The germline ends are 20 bases apart after V is trimmed by 7 bases and J by 8 bases. The germline V gene (reference sequence) gives CDR1 as SEHNR and CDR2 as FQNEAQ. The CDR3 goes from the cysteine to the phenylalanine over 14 residues. Kept here is only the CDR3 DNA, which spans 42 bases and is read in frame from base 1. The data were produced on an Illumina HiSeq 1500. The public reads were run again by TCRdb, first through fastp at Q25 and then through MiXCR, and only productive beta chains were kept. Each entry merges the rows of one CDR3 protein and shows their most common DNA and genes. The sample table contains 450,000 to 650,000 distinct CDR3 sequences; only one count was recorded for just under 40% of them. The ten largest clones take up 48% of the sample. In the case of this clonotype: What this receptor recognizes is not known. No clone much larger than this one lies a single base away; base qualities are absent.

The sample's treatment or condition label is to be understood as: in vitro stimulation with specific CMV peptide epitopes to enrich CMV-specific T cells. Source: cultured PBMCs, taken from culture after CMV antigen stimulation. This clonotype was obtained from a human donor in good health (CMV status not recorded). Some clones in this sample may be carry-over from other donors' samples. The V gene is TRBV7-9 and the J gene is TRBJ1-2, and the D gene may be TRBD1, 5 bases matching. The CDR3 region reads CASIPQRDYAGYTF. The sequenced DNA: TGTGCCAGCATCCCCCAGCGGGACTATGCGGGCTACACCTTC. Full variable domain (CDR3 extended with the reference TRBV7-9 and TRBJ1-2 proteins): DTGVSQNPRHKITKRGQNVTFRCDPISEHNRLYWYRQTLGQGPEFLTYFQNEAQLEKSRLLSDRFSAERPKGSFSTLEIQRTEQGDSAMYLCASIPQRDYAGYTFGSGTRLTVV.